This T cell receptor (beta chain) was sequenced for a study of blood T cell repertoires in COVID-19. Study-wide background: Whether acute or convalescent, the COVID-19 samples came from the United States, Italy and Spain. PBMCs, B-cell-depleted T cells, or T cells provided the cDNA or gDNA that made up the material.

The CDR3 sequence is 15 residues long. Per the germline V gene, CDR1 is SGHNT and CDR2 is YYREEE (reference sequence). V lost 4 bases, J lost 1 base, and 14 bases lay in between. Per the authors' pipeline: Nucleated cell number was recorded as an estimate derived from reference gene primer amplification. The method was immunoSEQ multiplex PCR; TCRdb's version includes in-frame clones alone and lacks a portion of them. V and J calls and clone size are those listed in that table; D and trimming were worked out from the DNA. The profile shows tens of thousands of clones, roughly 84% of them singletons. This chain links TRBV5-4 with TRBJ1-2, with D possibly matching TRBD1 (6 bases). Material: peripheral blood. The sequence derives from a human donor in a cohort sampled during active COVID-19. The CDR3 loop is CASSAGQGNNYGYTF. In DNA form, the CDR3 reads TGTGCCAGCAGCGCGGGCCAGGGGAATAACTATGGCTACACCTTC. Based on the CDR3 plus reference TRBV5-4 and TRBJ1-2, the full variable domain is ETGVTQSPTHLIKTRGQQVTLRCSSQSGHNTVSWYQQALGQGPQFIFQYYREEENGRGNFPPRFSGLQFPNYSSELNVNALELDDSALYLCASSAGQGNNYGYTFGSGTRLTVV.